This entry features one T cell receptor beta chain sequence. These data come from a study of OX40 agonist ivuxolimab in advanced cancers. CDR1 and CDR2 (germline): SGHRS, YFSETQ. CDR3 length: 12 amino acids. The ends were cut back, 1 base at V and 8 bases at J, with 9 bases in the middle. The method was immunoSEQ multiplex PCR; TCRdb's version includes in-frame clones alone and lacks a portion of them. The table has around 40,000 clones, around 88% seen once. This clonotype was sampled from an adult with an advanced solid tumor such as melanoma, head and neck, liver or kidney cancer. The specimen comprised CD4+ or CD8+ T cells sorted from blood, sampled in a trial of the OX40 agonist ivuxolimab. The V gene is TRBV5-1, the J gene TRBJ1-1, with unresolved D. The CDR3 spells CASSLPGREAFF. CDR3 DNA sequence: TGCGCCAGCAGCTTGCCCGGGAGGGAAGCTTTCTTT.